This T cell receptor beta chain stems from a study of early T cells in non-severe SARS-CoV-2 infection. This clonotype occurred many times. Antigen: not known. The length of the CDR3 is 16 residues. V lost 5 bases to trimming and J lost 0 bases, with 14 bases between them. Germline CDR1 and CDR2: SGHAT and FQNNGV. In TCRdb, the 5' RACE reads were re-called with MiXCR into one record per CDR3 protein. The data contain some 25,000 distinct CDR3 sequences, around 4% of them singletons. Broader study findings: The VDJdb matching leaned toward anti-spike CD8 responses and overlooked private and CD4 specificities.

Material for sequencing was whole blood. This TCR was sampled from an adult who was a healthcare worker with PCR-confirmed SARS-CoV-2 infection or an uninfected control (not recorded which). The rearrangement joins TRBV11-2 to TRBJ2-1, with D tentatively TRBD1 or TRBD2 (5 bases each). This CDR3 reads CASSKLTGGSYNEQFF. The CDR3 nucleotides read TGTGCCAGCAGCAAACTTACTGGGGGCTCCTACAATGAGCAGTTCTTC.